This T cell receptor (beta chain) came from a study of blood T cell repertoires in COVID-19. Study-level information: COVID-19 samples collected from the United States, Italy and Spain covered acute and convalescent phases. PBMCs, B-cell-depleted T cells, or T cells were the source of the cDNA or gDNA that made up the material.

Trimming pared 0 bases from V and 3 bases from J, leaving 12 bases between. The CDR3 runs to 15 residues. Germline CDR1 and CDR2: SGHNT and YENEEA. Authors' analysis steps: Cell counts per sample came from amplifying reference gene primers. This table comes from immunoSEQ multiplex PCR, and its TCRdb copy is limited to in-frame clones, with some not included. The V and J calls and clone size were taken over from that table, and D and trimming were inferred from the DNA. The sample shows about 260,000 clones, around nine tenths of them seen only once. This sequence originates from a man aged 40-50 years with active or convalescent COVID-19. Specimen: peripheral blood. The V and J genes are TRBV11-3 and TRBJ2-7, with a possible D match to TRBD1 (5 bases). For the CDR3, the DNA is TGTGCCAGCAGCTTAGATAAGGACACCAGCTACGAGCAGTACTTC. Translating gives CASSLDKDTSYEQYF.